One sample yielded the 5 T cell receptor beta chains listed below, sequenced in a study of cytomegalovirus exposure and HLA in healthy donors. Clones were sequenced by immunoSEQ multiplex PCR, and TCRdb holds only the in-frame ones, with some missing. Of roughly 270,000 clones listed, approximately 90% were seen once; the top ten hold 0.92%. Material: PBMCs. These receptors were collected from a woman younger than 30 in good health and CMV-seronegative.

The chain carries TRBV27 and TRBJ2-2; 9 bases agree with TRBD2. The V gene's germline CDR1 is MNHEY and CDR2 SMNVEV (reference sequence). V shed 7 bases, J shed 6 bases, and the junction held 12 bases outside the gene matches. This CDR3 has 16 amino acids. CDR3 protein: CASTVAAAGGPGELFF. The CDR3 region has the DNA TGTGCCAGCACGGTGGCCGCCGCGGGAGGGCCCGGGGAGCTGTTTTTT.

The genes are TRBV30 and TRBJ2-7; D might be TRBD2 (5 bases). Germline V gene data show CDR1 as GTSNPN and CDR2 as SVGIG (reference sequence). V was pared by 1 base and J by 7 bases, with 11 bases between. The length of the CDR3 is 12 residues. The CDR3 loop is CAWSGGMIEQYF. CDR3 nucleotides: TGTGCCTGGAGTGGAGGGATGATAGAGCAGTACTTC.

This rearrangement joins TRBV6-5 to TRBJ2-7; 8 nucleotides agree with TRBD2. CDR1 and CDR2 (germline): MNHEY, SVGAGI. This CDR3 spans 15 amino acids. The J segment lost 0 bases and the V segment lost 7 bases, leaving 8 bases of the junction unmatched. The CDR3 sequence is CASIPSGGGSYEQYF. The DNA for the CDR3 is TGTGCCAGCATACCCAGCGGGGGCGGCTCCTACGAGCAGTACTTC.

V and J are TRBV28 and TRBJ2-3, with D perhaps TRBD1 (5 bases). Germline CDR1 MDHEN, CDR2 SYDVKM. The CDR3 contains 15 residues. V lost 3 bases, J lost 2 bases, and 12 bases lay in between. DNA of the CDR3: TGTGCCAGCAGTTTCGGAACAGGTAACACAGATACGCAGTATTTT. The encoded protein is CASSFGTGNTDTQYF. The whole variable domain, remainder taken from reference TRBV28 and TRBJ2-3, is DVKVTQSSRYLVKRTGEKVFLECVQDMDHENMFWYRQDPGLGLRLIYFSYDVKMKEKGDIPEGYSVSREKKERFSLILESASTNQTSMYLCASSFGTGNTDTQYFGPGTRLTVL.

V and J are TRBV7-8 and TRBJ1-5; TRBD1 is a possible D gene (6 bases). The CDR3 totals 14 residues. Between the trimmed V and J ends, which lost 1 base and 6 bases, there was a span of 10 bases. CDR1 and CDR2 from the germline V gene are SGHVS and FQNEAQ. This chain's CDR3 is CASSLGPGVQPQHF. CDR3 DNA: TGTGCCAGCAGCTTAGGGCCAGGGGTTCAGCCCCAGCATTTT.